A single sample is the source of the 31 T cell receptor beta chains below, sequenced in a study of cytomegalovirus exposure and HLA in healthy donors. With 60 Vbeta and 13 Jbeta primers, the PCR was carried out. Assay used: immunoSEQ multiplex PCR; TCRdb lists only in-frame clones, some missing. The profile shows 120,000 to 150,000 clones, around 76% of them singletons. The sequenced sample consisted of PBMCs. The receptors were gathered from a man younger than 35 in good health and CMV-seronegative.

The chain has TRBV5-1 and TRBJ2-7; weak D call: TRBD2 (5 bases). CDR1 is SGHRS, CDR2 YFSETQ, per germline. Trimming removed 0 bases at V and 0 bases at J, with 10 bases between. The CDR3 runs to 15 residues. The CDR3 is CASSLGGGLSYEQYF. CDR3 DNA: TGCGCCAGCAGCTTGGGAGGAGGACTCTCCTACGAGCAGTACTTC.

The CDR3 sequence: CASSDGLGQGGEKLFF. DNA of the CDR3: TGTGCCAGTAGTGATGGTCTCGGACAGGGAGGTGAAAAACTGTTTTTT. V gene TRBV19 combines with J gene TRBJ1-4; 8 bases are shared with TRBD1. Per the germline V gene, CDR1 is LNHDA and CDR2 is SQIVND (reference sequence). The CDR3 runs 16 residues. Unmatched junction bases numbered 12, after V lost 5 bases and J lost 7 bases.

The chain is built from TRBV5-1 and TRBJ2-3; D is uncertain. The germline CDR1 and CDR2 sequences are SGHRS and YFSETQ. The CDR3 loop spans 14 amino acids. Between the trimmed V and J ends, which lost 0 bases and 0 bases, there was a span of 5 bases. CDR3 in DNA: TGCGCCAGCAGCTTGGATACTAGCACAGATACGCAGTATTTT. This sequence encodes CASSLDTSTDTQYF.

The chain recombines TRBV19 with TRBJ1-5, with 8 bases fitting TRBD1. Germline V gene sequence: CDR1 LNHDA, CDR2 SQIVND (reference sequence). There are 16 residues in the CDR3. V dropped 6 bases and J dropped 4; count of bases not matched to a gene: 11. The CDR3 DNA follows: TGTGCCAGTAGGACCACAGACAGGGGTCTGAATCAGCCCCAGCATTTT. Translating gives CASRTTDRGLNQPQHF.

J is TRBJ1-1 and V is TRBV28; D is unresolved. The V gene's germline CDR1 is MDHEN and CDR2 SYDVKM. This CDR3 is 15 amino acids long. V lost 5 bases, J lost 1 base, and 14 bases lay in between. CDR3 in amino acids: CASSTAGVGNTEAFF. For the CDR3, the DNA is TGTGCCAGCAGTACGGCGGGTGTTGGGAACACTGAAGCTTTCTTT.

This clone was recorded once. The CDR3 DNA is TGTGCCAGCAGCTTAGAAGGGGTAGCCAAAAACATTCAGTACTTC. Translation gives CASSLEGVAKNIQYF. V usage is TRBV7-7 and J usage is TRBJ2-4, with D possibly being TRBD1 (5 bases). Germline V CDR1 and CDR2: SSHAT, FNYEAQ (reference sequence). The CDR3 has 15 amino acids. V was clipped by 1 base and J by 0 bases, with 7 bases between them.

The sample holds one count of this clone. The rearrangement uses TRBV19 and TRBJ2-7; D not certain. Trimming took 5 bases from V and 6 from J, leaving 20 bases between them. Germline CDR1 reads LNHDA; CDR2 reads SQIVND (reference sequence). CDR3 length equals 15 residues. CDR3 in amino acids: CASSYGSTHPSEQYF. The CDR3 nucleotides are TGTGCCAGTAGTTACGGTTCCACCCACCCTAGCGAGCAGTACTTC. Full variable domain (remainder filled in from reference TRBV19 and TRBJ2-7): DGGITQSPKYLFRKEGQNVTLSCEQNLNHDAMYWYRQDPGQGLRLIYYSQIVNDFQKGDIAEGYSVSREKKESFPLTVTSAQKNPTAFYLCASSYGSTHPSEQYFGPGTRLTVT.

The chain uses TRBV6-1 and TRBJ2-2; 8 nucleotides match TRBD1. Germline V CDR1 and CDR2: MNHNS, SASEGT. The CDR3 runs 15 residues. The V and J ends lost 4 bases and 5 bases, in that order; junction bases with no gene match: 6. The CDR3 region has the DNA TGTGCCAGCAGTGCGGACAGGGTTGTTACCGGGGAGCTGTTTTTT. This gives the protein CASSADRVVTGELFF.

The CDR3 DNA reads TGTGCCAGTAGTATAGACGGGGGGCTTGGAAACACCATATATTTT. It yields the protein CASSIDGGLGNTIYF. This chain joins TRBV19 and TRBJ1-3; D possibly corresponds to TRBD1 (6 bases). The germline V gene encodes CDR1 LNHDA and CDR2 SQIVND (reference sequence). V gave up 0 bases and J gave up 3 bases, with 9 bases separating them. This CDR3 comprises 15 residues.

The chain joins TRBV11-2 to TRBJ2-1, with 8 bases fitting TRBD2. The CDR3 consists of 16 residues. J lost 3 bases, V lost 2 bases, and 6 bases had no gene match. Germline V gives CDR1 SGHAT, CDR2 FQNNGV. CDR3 loop: CASSLSAGGLYNEQFF. The DNA for the CDR3 is TGTGCCAGCAGCTTAAGCGCGGGGGGCCTCTACAATGAGCAGTTCTTC.

The J gene is TRBJ2-1, the V gene TRBV4-1; maybe TRBD2 (7 bases). CDR1 and CDR2 (germline): MGHRA, YSYEKL. This CDR3 has 15 amino acids. Trimming removed 4 bases at V and 8 bases at J, with 18 bases between. This CDR3 reads CASSPLWGAGDEQFF. Here the CDR3 DNA reads TGCGCCAGCAGCCCCCTATGGGGGGCGGGGGATGAGCAGTTCTTC.

This sequence joins TRBV2 and TRBJ1-1, with D tentatively TRBD1 (5 bases). Germline loops: CDR1 SNHLY, CDR2 FYNNEI. Trimming left V 4 bases short and J 10 bases short, with 13 bases between. The CDR3 is made up of 12 amino acids. For the CDR3, the DNA is TGTGCCAGCAGTGGGGGCGGGATCACAGCTTTCTTT. Translating gives CASSGGGITAFF.

V usage is TRBV6-1 and J usage is TRBJ2-7; D is perhaps TRBD2 (5 bases). Germline loops: CDR1 MNHNS, CDR2 SASEGT. The CDR3 runs to 15 residues. The V end lost 3 bases, the J end lost 2 bases, and 14 bases lay between the germline ends. The CDR3 is CASSEIGSGTYEQYF. The DNA for the CDR3 is TGTGCCAGCAGTGAGATAGGGAGCGGTACCTACGAGCAGTACTTC.

The V and J genes are TRBV10-1 and TRBJ1-2, with D unresolved. V shed 2 bases and J shed 4 bases, with 8 bases lying between them. The CDR3 loop spans 13 amino acids. Germline V gene data show CDR1 as WNHNN and CDR2 as SYGVQD (reference sequence). CDR3 sequence reads: CASSEGPLYGYTF. CDR3 DNA: TGCGCCAGCAGTGAGGGGCCTCTCTATGGCTACACCTTC.

This chain uses TRBV19 with TRBJ1-5; unclear D gene. The ends were cut back, 2 bases at V and 2 bases at J, with 10 bases in the middle. Per the germline V gene, CDR1 is LNHDA and CDR2 is SQIVND (reference sequence). The CDR3 length is 15 residues. CDR3 DNA: TGTGCCAGTAGTATAACCCGAGGAGGCAATCAGCCCCAGCATTTT. Its translation is CASSITRGGNQPQHF.

The CDR3 sequence: CASSKDRTSGSFTPLDIYEQYF. The CDR3 nucleotides are TGTGCCAGCAGCAAAGATAGGACTAGCGGGAGTTTTACCCCTCTGGATATCTACGAGCAGTACTTC. The chain uses TRBV21-1 and TRBJ2-7; the DNA was not used to check the table's D call, TRBD2. TRBV21-1 is a pseudogene. CDR3 length: 22 residues.

The V and J genes are TRBV5-5 and TRBJ2-7, with D perhaps TRBD2 (5 bases). The V end was cut by 2 bases, the J end by 3 bases, with 9 bases between. CDR1 and CDR2 (germline): SGHKS, YYEKEE (reference sequence). The CDR3 has 13 amino acids. The CDR3 DNA sequence: TGTGCCAGCAGCTTCGCGGGCAGCTACGAGCAGTACTTC. This translates into CASSFAGSYEQYF. The variable domain in full, completed from reference TRBV5-5 and TRBJ2-7, reads DAGVTQSPTHLIKTRGQQVTLRCSPISGHKSVSWYQQVLGQGPQFIFQYYEKEERGRGNFPDRFSARQFPNYSSELNVNALLLGDSALYLCASSFAGSYEQYFGPGTRLTVT.

A remark on this clone: One junction end disagrees with the germline gene, perhaps due to a read error. The CDR3 loop reads CASSYQGARTKAFF. DNA for the CDR3: TGTGCCAGCAGCTATCAGGGGGCGCGCACTAAAGCTTTCTTT. The chain joins TRBV7-2 to TRBJ1-1; TRBD1 matches 8 bases. Germline V gene sequence: CDR1 SGHTA, CDR2 FQGNSA. CDR3 length: 14 residues.

The J gene is TRBJ2-1, the V gene TRBV6-5; 7 bases match TRBD2. The germline V gene has CDR1 MNHEY and CDR2 SVGAGI. With 0 bases clipped from V and 9 bases from J, the junction kept 5 bases outside the gene matches. CDR3 length equals 14 residues. CDR3 sequence reads: CASSYSNSGSEQFF. The CDR3 DNA sequence: TGTGCCAGCAGTTACTCTAATAGCGGGTCTGAGCAGTTCTTC.

The rearrangement uses TRBV28 and TRBJ2-1; TRBD1 agrees at 9 bases. Germline V gene data show CDR1 as MDHEN and CDR2 as SYDVKM. The CDR3 extends over 17 amino acids. V gave up 4 bases and J gave up 2 bases; unmatched junction bases: 9. As DNA, the CDR3 is TGTGCCAGCAGTTCATCCTCGGACAGGGGAGCCTACAATGAGCAGTTCTTC. Translated, it gives CASSSSSDRGAYNEQFF.

The V call is TRBV11-3, the J call TRBJ1-1; D gene unclear. Between the trimmed V and J ends, which lost 4 bases and 5 bases, there was a span of 17 bases. The CDR3 runs to 15 residues. Germline loops: CDR1 SGHNT, CDR2 YENEEA. CDR3 in DNA: TGTGCCAGCAGCTCGAGAGGGAGGCTGGGGACTGAAGCTTTCTTT. Protein: CASSSRGRLGTEAFF.

The rearrangement links TRBV11-3 to TRBJ1-5; the D gene is possibly TRBD1 (5 bases). Germline V gives CDR1 SGHNT, CDR2 YENEEA. The length of the CDR3 is 18 residues. V shed 2 bases and J shed 5 bases, with 22 bases lying between them. CDR3 coding DNA: TGTGCCAGCAGCTTAAAAGGTGGGGAACAGGTGGGTTATCAGCCCCAGCATTTT. As protein: CASSLKGGEQVGYQPQHF.

The gene calls are TRBV29-1 and TRBJ2-3, with a tentative D call TRBD1 (6 bases). The CDR3 is 14 amino acids. The V gene's germline CDR1 is SQVTM and CDR2 ANQGSEA. The V end lost 6 bases, the J end lost 0 bases, and 13 bases lay between the germline ends. The chain's CDR3 is CSVGADRSTDTQYF. The CDR3 bases are TGCAGCGTGGGGGCCGACCGTAGCACAGATACGCAGTATTTT.

In DNA form, the CDR3 reads TGTGCCAGCAGGGAACGACTAGCGGGAGAAGTTTCCTACGAGCAGTACTTC. Its protein product is CASRERLAGEVSYEQYF. The chain is built from TRBV2 and TRBJ2-7, with 12 bases aligning to TRBD2. Germline CDR1 is SNHLY and CDR2 is FYNNEI. CDR3 size: 17 residues. J lost 1 base, V lost 6 bases, and 10 bases had no gene match.

The J gene is TRBJ1-1, the V gene TRBV6-1; D not resolved. Germline V gene lookup returns CDR1 MNHNS and CDR2 SASEGT. With 5 bases removed from V and 1 base from J, the gap between germline ends came to 14 bases. The CDR3 is 15 residues long. The CDR3 region has the DNA TGTGCCAGCAGTCCATCGAGGGCCGCGAACACTGAAGCTTTCTTT. The encoded protein is CASSPSRAANTEAFF.

V gene TRBV27 combines with J gene TRBJ1-4; TRBD1 agrees at 10 bases. Germline trimming cut 2 bases from V and 7 bases from J; bases unmatched to any gene: 10. This CDR3 spans 17 amino acids. Germline loops: CDR1 MNHEY, CDR2 SMNVEV (reference sequence). This CDR3 is CASSLRDRGYPGEKLFF. CDR3 bases: TGTGCCAGCAGTTTACGGGACAGGGGCTATCCGGGTGAAAAACTGTTTTTT.

The chain joins TRBV6-1 to TRBJ2-7; 10 bases line up with TRBD1. CDR1 and CDR2 from the germline V gene are MNHNS and SASEGT. The CDR3 sequence is 15 residues long. With V trimmed by 6 bases and J by 2 bases, 7 bases remained unmatched. The chain's CDR3 is CASRTGGTGAYEQYF. In nucleotides, the CDR3 is TGTGCCAGCAGGACCGGTGGGACAGGGGCCTACGAGCAGTACTTC.

This chain joins TRBV5-4 and TRBJ2-5; D possibly corresponds to TRBD2 (6 bases). This CDR3 has 15 residues. Trimming pared 4 bases from V and 1 base from J, leaving 14 bases between. Germline assignment: CDR1 SGHNT and CDR2 YYREEE (reference sequence). This CDR3 reads CASSPPGAFQETQYF. CDR3 coding DNA: TGTGCCAGCAGCCCTCCGGGAGCCTTCCAAGAGACCCAGTACTTC.

The rearrangement joins TRBV6-5 to TRBJ2-1, with D unresolved. The CDR3 is 12 amino acids. Germline CDR1 is MNHEY and CDR2 is SVGAGI. The germline V and J ends were trimmed by 5 bases and 8 bases, with 10 bases remaining between them. The CDR3 DNA is TGTGCCAGCAGTAGCGACTCACATGAGCAGTTCTTC. This encodes CASSSDSHEQFF.

This clone was seen only once. The chain recombines TRBV7-8 with TRBJ1-5; D perhaps matches TRBD1 (5 bases). The germline V and J ends were trimmed by 0 bases and 4 bases, with 19 bases remaining between them. Germline values: CDR1 SGHVS, CDR2 FQNEAQ. The CDR3 is 18 residues long. CDR3 protein: CASSLARQGTLGNQPQHF. In DNA, the CDR3 is TGTGCCAGCAGCTTAGCGCGGCAGGGAACCCTCGGTAATCAGCCCCAGCATTTT.

CDR3 protein: CASSRGRAGNFNEKLFF. The CDR3 coding sequence is TGTGCCAGCAGTAGGGGGAGAGCGGGGAACTTTAATGAAAAACTGTTTTTT. The chain uses TRBV27 and TRBJ1-4, with D perhaps TRBD1 (6 bases). V was cut by 5 bases and J by 4 bases, with 20 bases left in between. Germline-derived CDR1 and CDR2 are MNHEY and SMNVEV (reference sequence). The CDR3 extends over 17 amino acids.